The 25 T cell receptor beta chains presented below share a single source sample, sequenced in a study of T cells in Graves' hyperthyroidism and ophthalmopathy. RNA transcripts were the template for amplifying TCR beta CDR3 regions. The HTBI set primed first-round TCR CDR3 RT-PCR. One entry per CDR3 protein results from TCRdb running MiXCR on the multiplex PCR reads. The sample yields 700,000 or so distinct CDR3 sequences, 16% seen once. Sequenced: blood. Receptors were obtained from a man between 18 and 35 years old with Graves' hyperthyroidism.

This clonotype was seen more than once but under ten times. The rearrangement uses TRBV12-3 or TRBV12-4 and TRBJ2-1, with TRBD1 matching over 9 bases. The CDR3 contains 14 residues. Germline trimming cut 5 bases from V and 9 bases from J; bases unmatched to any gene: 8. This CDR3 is CASSDRDRASEQFF. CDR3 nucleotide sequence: TGTGCCAGCAGTGATAGGGACAGGGCTAGTGAGCAGTTCTTC.

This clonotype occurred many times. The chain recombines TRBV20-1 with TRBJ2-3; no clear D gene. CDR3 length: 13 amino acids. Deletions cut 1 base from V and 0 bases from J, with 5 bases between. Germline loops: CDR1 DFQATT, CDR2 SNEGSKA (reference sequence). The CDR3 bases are TGCAGTGCTAGAGGACTCAGCACAGATACGCAGTATTTT. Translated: CSARGLSTDTQYF.

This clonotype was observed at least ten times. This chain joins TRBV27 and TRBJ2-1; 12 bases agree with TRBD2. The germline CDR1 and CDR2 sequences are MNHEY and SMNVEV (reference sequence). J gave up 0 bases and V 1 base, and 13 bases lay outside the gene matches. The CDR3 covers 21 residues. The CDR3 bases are TGTGCCAGCAGTTTATTAGGTCGGCTAGCGGGAGGGGAATCCTCCTACAATGAGCAGTTCTTC. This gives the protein CASSLLGRLAGGESSYNEQFF.

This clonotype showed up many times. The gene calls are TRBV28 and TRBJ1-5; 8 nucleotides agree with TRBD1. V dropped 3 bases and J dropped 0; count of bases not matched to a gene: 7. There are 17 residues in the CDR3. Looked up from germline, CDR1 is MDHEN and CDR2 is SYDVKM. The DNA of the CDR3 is TGTGCCAGCAGTTTTTTAGGTACAGGGGGTAGCAATCAGCCCCAGCATTTT. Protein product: CASSFLGTGGSNQPQHF.

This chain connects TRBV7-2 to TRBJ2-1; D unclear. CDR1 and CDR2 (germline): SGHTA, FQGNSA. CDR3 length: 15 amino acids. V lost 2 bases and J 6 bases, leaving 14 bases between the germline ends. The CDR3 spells CASSLRRLLGNEQFF. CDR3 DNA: TGTGCCAGCAGCTTAAGACGATTGTTGGGCAATGAGCAGTTCTTC.

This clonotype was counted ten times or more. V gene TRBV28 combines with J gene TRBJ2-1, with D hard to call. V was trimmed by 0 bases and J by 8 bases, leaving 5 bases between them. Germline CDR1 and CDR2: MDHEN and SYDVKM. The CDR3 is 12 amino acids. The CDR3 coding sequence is TGTGCCAGCAGTTTATGGGGTCATGAGCAGTTCTTC. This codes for CASSLWGHEQFF.

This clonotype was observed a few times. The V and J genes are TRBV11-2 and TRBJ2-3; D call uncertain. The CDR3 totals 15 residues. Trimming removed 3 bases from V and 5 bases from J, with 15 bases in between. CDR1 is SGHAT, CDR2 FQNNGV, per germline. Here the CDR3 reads CASSFGGRLVDTQYF. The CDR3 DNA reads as TGTGCCAGCAGCTTCGGTGGCCGGTTGGTAGATACGCAGTATTTT. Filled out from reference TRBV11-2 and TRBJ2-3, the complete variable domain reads EAGVAQSPRYKIIEKRQSVAFWCNPISGHATLYWYQQILGQGPKLLIQFQNNGVVDDSQLPKDRFSAERLKGVDSTLKIQPAKLEDSAVYLCASSFGGRLVDTQYFGPGTRLTVL.

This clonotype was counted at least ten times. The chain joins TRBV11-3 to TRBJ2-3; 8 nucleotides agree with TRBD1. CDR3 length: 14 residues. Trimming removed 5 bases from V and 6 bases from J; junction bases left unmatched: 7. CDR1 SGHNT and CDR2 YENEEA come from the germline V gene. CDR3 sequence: CASSTDRDSDTQYF. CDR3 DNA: TGTGCCAGCAGCACGGACAGGGACTCCGATACGCAGTATTTT. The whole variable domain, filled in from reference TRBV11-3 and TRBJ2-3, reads EAGVVQSPRYKIIEKKQPVAFWCNPISGHNTLYWYLQNLGQGPELLIRYENEEAVDDSQLPKDRFSAERLKGVDSTLKIQPAELGDSAVYLCASSTDRDSDTQYFGPGTRLTVL.

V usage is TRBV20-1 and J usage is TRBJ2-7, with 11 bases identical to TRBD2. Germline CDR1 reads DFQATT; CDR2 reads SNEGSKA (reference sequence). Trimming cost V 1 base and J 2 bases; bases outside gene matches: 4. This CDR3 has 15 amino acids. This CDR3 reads CSARVGTSGTYEQYF. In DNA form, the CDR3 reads TGCAGTGCTAGAGTGGGGACTAGCGGCACCTACGAGCAGTACTTC.

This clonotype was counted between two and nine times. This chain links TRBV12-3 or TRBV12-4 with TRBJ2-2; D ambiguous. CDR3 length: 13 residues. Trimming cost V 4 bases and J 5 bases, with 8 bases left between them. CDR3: CASSSFGTGELFF. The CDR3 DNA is TGTGCCAGCAGTTCTTTCGGGACCGGGGAGCTGTTTTTT.

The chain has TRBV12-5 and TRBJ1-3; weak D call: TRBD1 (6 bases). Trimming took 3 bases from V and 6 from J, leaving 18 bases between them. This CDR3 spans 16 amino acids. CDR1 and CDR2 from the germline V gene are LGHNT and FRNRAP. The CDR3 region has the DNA TGTGCTAGTGGTTTCTACGTACAGGGTATGGTAAACACCATATATTTT. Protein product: CASGFYVQGMVNTIYF.

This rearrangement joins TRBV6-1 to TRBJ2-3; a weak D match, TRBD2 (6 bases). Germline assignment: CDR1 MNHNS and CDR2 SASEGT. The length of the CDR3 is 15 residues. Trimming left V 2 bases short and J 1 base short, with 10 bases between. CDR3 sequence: CASSEHTGGTDTQYF. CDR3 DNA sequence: TGTGCCAGCAGTGAACATACGGGGGGCACAGATACGCAGTATTTT.

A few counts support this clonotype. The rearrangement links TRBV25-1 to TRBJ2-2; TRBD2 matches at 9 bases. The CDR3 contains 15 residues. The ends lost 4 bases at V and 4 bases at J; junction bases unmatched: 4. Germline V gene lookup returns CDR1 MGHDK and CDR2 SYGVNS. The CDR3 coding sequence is TGTGCCAGCAGTGTAGGTAGCGGGAGCACCGGGGAGCTGTTTTTT. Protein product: CASSVGSGSTGELFF. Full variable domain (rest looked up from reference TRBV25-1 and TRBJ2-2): EADIYQTPRYLVIGTGKKITLECSQTMGHDKMYWYQQDPGMELHLIHYSYGVNSTEKGDLSSESTVSRIRTEHFPLTLESARPSHTSQYLCASSVGSGSTGELFFGEGSRLTVL.

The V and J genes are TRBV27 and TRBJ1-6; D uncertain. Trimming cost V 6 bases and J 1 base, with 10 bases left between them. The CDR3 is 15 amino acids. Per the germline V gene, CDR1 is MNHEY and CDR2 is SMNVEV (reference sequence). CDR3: CASRNPGSYNSPLHF. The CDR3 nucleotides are TGTGCCAGCAGGAACCCCGGGTCCTATAATTCACCCCTCCACTTT.

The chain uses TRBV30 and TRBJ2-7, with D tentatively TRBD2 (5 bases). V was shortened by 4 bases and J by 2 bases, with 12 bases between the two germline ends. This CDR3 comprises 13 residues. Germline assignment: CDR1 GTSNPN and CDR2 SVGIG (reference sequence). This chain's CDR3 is CAWTSGSTYEQYF. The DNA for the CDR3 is TGTGCCTGGACCTCTGGGAGTACCTACGAGCAGTACTTC.

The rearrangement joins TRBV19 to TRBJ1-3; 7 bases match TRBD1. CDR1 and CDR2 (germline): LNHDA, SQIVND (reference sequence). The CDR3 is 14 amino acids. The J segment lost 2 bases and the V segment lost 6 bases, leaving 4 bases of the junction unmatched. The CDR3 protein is CASSRGTAGNTIYF. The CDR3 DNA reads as TGTGCCAGTAGCCGAGGGACAGCTGGAAACACCATATATTTT.

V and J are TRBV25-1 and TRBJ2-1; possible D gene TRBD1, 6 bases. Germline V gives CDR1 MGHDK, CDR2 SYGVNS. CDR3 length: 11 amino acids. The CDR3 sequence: CATALRGEQFF. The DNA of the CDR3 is TGTGCTACTGCGCTGAGGGGGGAGCAGTTCTTC.

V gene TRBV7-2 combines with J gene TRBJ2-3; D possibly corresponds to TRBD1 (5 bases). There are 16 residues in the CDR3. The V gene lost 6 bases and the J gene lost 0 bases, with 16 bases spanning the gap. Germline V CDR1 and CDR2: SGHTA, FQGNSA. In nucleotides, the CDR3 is TGTGCCAGCAGTTCCTCAGGGATTACTAGCACAGATACGCAGTATTTT. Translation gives CASSSSGITSTDTQYF.

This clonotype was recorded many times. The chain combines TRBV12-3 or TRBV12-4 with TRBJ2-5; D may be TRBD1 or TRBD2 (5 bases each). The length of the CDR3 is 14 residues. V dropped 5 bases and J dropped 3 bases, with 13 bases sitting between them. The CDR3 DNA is TGTGCCAGCAGTAGGGGACCGAGCGAAGAGACCCAGTACTTC. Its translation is CASSRGPSEETQYF.

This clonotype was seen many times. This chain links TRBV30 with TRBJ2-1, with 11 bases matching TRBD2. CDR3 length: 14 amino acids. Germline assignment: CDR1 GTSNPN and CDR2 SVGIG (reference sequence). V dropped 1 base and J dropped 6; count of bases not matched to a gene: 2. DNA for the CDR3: TGTGCCTGGAGTGCGGGACTAGCGGCCAATGAGCAGTTCTTC. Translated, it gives CAWSAGLAANEQFF. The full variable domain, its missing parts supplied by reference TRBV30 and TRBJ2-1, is SQTIHQWPATLVQPVGSPLSLECTVEGTSNPNLYWYRQAAGRGLQLLFYSVGIGQISSEVPQNLSASRPQDRQFILSSKKLLLSDSGFYLCAWSAGLAANEQFFGPGTRLTVL.

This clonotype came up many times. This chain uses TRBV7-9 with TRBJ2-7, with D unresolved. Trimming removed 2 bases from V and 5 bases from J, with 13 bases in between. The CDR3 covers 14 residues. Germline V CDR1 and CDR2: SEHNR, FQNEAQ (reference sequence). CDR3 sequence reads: CASSLSPSPNEQYF. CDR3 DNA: TGTGCCAGCAGCTTATCCCCCAGCCCGAACGAGCAGTACTTC. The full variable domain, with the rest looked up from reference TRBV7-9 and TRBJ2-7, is DTGVSQNPRHKITKRGQNVTFRCDPISEHNRLYWYRQTLGQGPEFLTYFQNEAQLEKSRLLSDRFSAERPKGSFSTLEIQRTEQGDSAMYLCASSLSPSPNEQYFGPGTRLTVT.

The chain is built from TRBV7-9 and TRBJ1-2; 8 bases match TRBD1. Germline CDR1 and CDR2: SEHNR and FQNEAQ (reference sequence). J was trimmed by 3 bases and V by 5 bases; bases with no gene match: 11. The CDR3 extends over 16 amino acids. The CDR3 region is CASSQPRGQSDYGYTF. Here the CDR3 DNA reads TGTGCCAGCAGCCAACCCAGGGGGCAGAGTGACTATGGCTACACCTTC.

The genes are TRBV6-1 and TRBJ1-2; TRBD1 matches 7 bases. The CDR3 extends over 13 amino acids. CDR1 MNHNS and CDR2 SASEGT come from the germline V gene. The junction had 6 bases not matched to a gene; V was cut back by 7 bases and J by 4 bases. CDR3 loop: CASKPQGFYGYTF. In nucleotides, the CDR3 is TGTGCCAGCAAACCACAGGGGTTCTATGGCTACACCTTC.

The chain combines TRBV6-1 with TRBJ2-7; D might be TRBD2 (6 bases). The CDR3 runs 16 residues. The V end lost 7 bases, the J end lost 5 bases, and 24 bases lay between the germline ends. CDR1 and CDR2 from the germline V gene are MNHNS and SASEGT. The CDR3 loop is CASTPSGSPSVDEQYF. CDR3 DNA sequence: TGTGCCAGCACCCCCAGCGGGTCCCCCTCGGTCGACGAGCAGTACTTC.

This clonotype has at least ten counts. CDR3 region: CASSPSGVNTEAFF. CDR3 sequence (DNA): TGTGCCAGCTCACCATCCGGGGTGAACACTGAAGCTTTCTTT. The V gene is TRBV18, the J gene TRBJ1-1; D unresolved. CDR3 length: 14 amino acids. Germline-derived CDR1 and CDR2 are KGHSH and LQKENI. V was shortened by 2 bases and J by 0 bases, with 7 bases between the two germline ends. Complete variable domain (other parts from reference TRBV18 and TRBJ1-1): NAGVMQNPRHLVRRRGQEARLRCSPMKGHSHVYWYRQLPEEGLKFMVYLQKENIIDESGMPKERFSAEFPKEGPSILRIQQVVRGDSAAYFCASSPSGVNTEAFFGQGTRLTVV.